This T cell receptor (beta chain) was captured by sequencing in a study of regulatory T cells in long-lasting Graves disease. General observations from the study: For persistent Graves' patients, TCR diversity was lower than for newly diagnosed ones. Peripheral blood, not thyroid tissue, was the sole material studied. It was in persistent disease that TRBV28, TRBJ1-2 and TRBJ2-5 were favored.

As to time point: newly diagnosed GD, antithyroid drugs for less than 3 months. RNA isolated from PBMCs was used to make the TCR library. Many counts were recorded for this clonotype. Its target is not known. V lost 8 bases, J lost 5 bases, and 22 bases lay in between. CDR3 size: 15 residues. CDR1 is SNHLY and CDR2 is FYNNEI in the germline V gene. iRepertoire HTBI primers and Arm-PCR of CDR3 regions built TCR beta libraries. As originally analysed: Sample data revealed roughly 62 TRBV and 12 to 15 TRBJ segments. TCRdb itself ran the multiplex PCR reads through MiXCR, one entry per CDR3 protein. The V and J calls reflect TCRdb's pipeline rather than the authors' work. The sample carries 350,000 to 400,000 distinct CDR3 sequences, 15% recorded once.

The source is a female donor with Graves disease. The gene calls are TRBV2 and TRBJ2-7, with D possibly TRBD2 on 6 matching bases. The material was peripheral blood mononuclear cells (PBMCs), obtained at new diagnosis, from a patient treated with antithyroid drugs. The CDR3 sequence is CASSYTLGGYDEQYF. In DNA, the CDR3 is TGTGCCAGCTCCTATACCTTGGGGGGTTACGACGAGCAGTACTTC.